One and the same sample provided the 5 T cell receptor beta chains below, sequenced in a study of cytomegalovirus exposure and HLA in healthy donors. In the PCR, 60 Vbeta and 13 Jbeta primers were used. Here immunoSEQ multiplex PCR was the method, and the copy in TCRdb shows in-frame clones only, minus some. The table shows around 99,000 clones, with 81% occurring only once. The sample taken for sequencing was PBMCs. The source is a man aged 25-40 years in good health and CMV-seronegative.

The chain links TRBV30 to TRBJ1-4, with unresolved D. This CDR3 region has 14 residues. CDR1 is GTSNPN, CDR2 SVGIG, per germline (reference sequence). Trimming took off 3 bases at V and 7 bases at J, with 15 bases between the two ends. For the CDR3, the DNA is TGTGCCTGGAGGGCAGGAGGCCAGATTGAAAAACTGTTTTTT. It is translated as CAWRAGGQIEKLFF. Together with reference TRBV30 and TRBJ1-4, the CDR3 gives the full variable domain: SQTIHQWPATLVQPVGSPLSLECTVEGTSNPNLYWYRQAAGRGLQLLFYSVGIGQISSEVPQNLSASRPQDRQFILSSKKLLLSDSGFYLCAWRAGGQIEKLFFGSGTQLSVL.

The gene calls are TRBV6-1 and TRBJ1-1, with D maybe TRBD1 (6 bases). The V gene lost 2 bases and the J gene lost 6 bases, with 13 bases spanning the gap. The length of the CDR3 is 14 residues. Germline loops: CDR1 MNHNS, CDR2 SASEGT. CDR3: CASSENREISEAFF. The CDR3 DNA follows: TGTGCCAGCAGTGAAAACAGGGAGATATCTGAAGCTTTCTTT.

There are a few counts of this clone. The V call is TRBV11-2, the J call TRBJ2-7; 11 bases are a match to TRBD2. CDR3 length: 14 residues. Germline trimming cut 5 bases from V and 5 bases from J; bases unmatched to any gene: 5. Germline values: CDR1 SGHAT, CDR2 FQNNGV. Here the CDR3 DNA reads TGTGCCAGCAGCCCTAGCGGGAGGAACGACGAGCAGTACTTC. Translated, it gives CASSPSGRNDEQYF.

The V call is TRBV7-2, the J call TRBJ2-7; no definite D call. The V end was cut by 0 bases, the J end by 4 bases, with 13 bases between. The germline CDR1 and CDR2 sequences are SGHTA and FQGNSA. The CDR3 loop spans 15 amino acids. CDR3 DNA: TGTGCCAGCAGCTTAGCGTGGTCAGTACAATACGAGCAGTACTTC. Amino acids: CASSLAWSVQYEQYF.

V usage is TRBV5-6 and J usage is TRBJ1-1, with D unresolved. Germline CDR1 and CDR2: SGHDT and YYEEEE. V dropped 4 bases and J dropped 4 bases, with 5 bases sitting between them. This CDR3 comprises 11 residues. This CDR3 is CASSRGTEAFF. The CDR3 DNA follows: TGTGCCAGCAGCCGGGGCACTGAAGCTTTCTTT.